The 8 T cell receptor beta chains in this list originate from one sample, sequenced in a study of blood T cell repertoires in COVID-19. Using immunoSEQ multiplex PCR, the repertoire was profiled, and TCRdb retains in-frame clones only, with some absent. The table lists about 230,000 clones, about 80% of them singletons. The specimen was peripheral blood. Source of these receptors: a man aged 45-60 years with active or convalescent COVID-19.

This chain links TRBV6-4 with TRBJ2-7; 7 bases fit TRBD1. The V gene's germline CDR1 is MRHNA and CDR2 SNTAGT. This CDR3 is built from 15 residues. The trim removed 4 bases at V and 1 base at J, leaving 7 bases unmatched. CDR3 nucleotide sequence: TGTGCCAGCAGTGGGAAGGACAGGATATCCTACGAGCAGTACTTC. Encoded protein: CASSGKDRISYEQYF.

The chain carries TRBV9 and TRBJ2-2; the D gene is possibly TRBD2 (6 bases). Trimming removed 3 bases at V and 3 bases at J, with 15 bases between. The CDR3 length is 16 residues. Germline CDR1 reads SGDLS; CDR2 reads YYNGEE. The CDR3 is CASSAILGGYTGELFF. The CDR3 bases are TGTGCCAGCAGCGCTATTCTTGGGGGGTACACCGGGGAGCTGTTTTTT.

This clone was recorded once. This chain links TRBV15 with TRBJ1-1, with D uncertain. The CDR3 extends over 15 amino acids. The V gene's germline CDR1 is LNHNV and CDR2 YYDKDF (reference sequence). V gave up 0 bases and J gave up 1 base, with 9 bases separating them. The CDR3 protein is CATSRDYRENTEAFF. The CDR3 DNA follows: TGTGCCACCAGCAGAGATTACAGAGAGAACACTGAAGCTTTCTTT.

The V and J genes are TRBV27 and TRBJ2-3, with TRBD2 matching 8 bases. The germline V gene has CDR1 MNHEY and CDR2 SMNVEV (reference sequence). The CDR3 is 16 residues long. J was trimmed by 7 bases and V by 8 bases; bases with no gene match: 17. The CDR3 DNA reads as TGTGCCAGCGGAGATTACAAGCGGGGGCCAGCCTATACGCAGTATTTT. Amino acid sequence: CASGDYKRGPAYTQYF.

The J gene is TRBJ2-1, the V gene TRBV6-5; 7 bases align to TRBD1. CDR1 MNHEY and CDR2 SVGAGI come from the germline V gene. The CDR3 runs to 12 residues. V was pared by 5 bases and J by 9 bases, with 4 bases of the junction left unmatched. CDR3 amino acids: CASSTYRGEQFF. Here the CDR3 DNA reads TGTGCCAGCAGTACTTACAGGGGTGAGCAGTTCTTC.

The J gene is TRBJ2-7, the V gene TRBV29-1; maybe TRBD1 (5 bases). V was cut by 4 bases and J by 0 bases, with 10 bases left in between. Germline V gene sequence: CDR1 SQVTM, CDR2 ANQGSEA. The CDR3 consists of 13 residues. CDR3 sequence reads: CSVVETASYEQYF. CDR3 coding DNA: TGCAGCGTTGTAGAGACAGCCTCCTACGAGCAGTACTTC.

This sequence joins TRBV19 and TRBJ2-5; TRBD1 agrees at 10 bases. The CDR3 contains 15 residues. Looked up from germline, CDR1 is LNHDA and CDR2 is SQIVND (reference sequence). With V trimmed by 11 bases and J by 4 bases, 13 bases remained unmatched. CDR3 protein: CASRRTGGPGETQYF. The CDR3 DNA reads TGTGCCTCTAGGAGGACAGGGGGGCCGGGAGAGACCCAGTACTTC. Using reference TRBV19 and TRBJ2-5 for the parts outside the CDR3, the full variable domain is DGGITQSPKYLFRKEGQNVTLSCEQNLNHDAMYWYRQDPGQGLRLIYYSQIVNDFQKGDIAEGYSVSREKKESFPLTVTSAQKNPTAFYLCASRRTGGPGETQYFGPGTRLLVL.

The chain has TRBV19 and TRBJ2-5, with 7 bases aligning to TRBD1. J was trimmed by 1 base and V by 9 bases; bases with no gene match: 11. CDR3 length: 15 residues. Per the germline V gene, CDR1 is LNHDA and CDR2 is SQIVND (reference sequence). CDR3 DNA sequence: TGTGCCAGCAAATCCCGGGCAGGGGGCCAAGAGACCCAGTACTTC. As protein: CASKSRAGGQETQYF.